Below, one TCR beta chain is given with its context. This sample is drawn from a study of OX40 agonist ivuxolimab in advanced cancers. On the study more broadly: At doses from 0.01 to 10 mg/kg, patients were given intravenous ivuxolimab every 2 weeks.

Sequencing was performed with immunoSEQ multiplex PCR; in TCRdb, only in-frame clones are kept and a portion is missing. The data show around 65,000 clones, more than 85% seen once. The starting material was CD4+ or CD8+ T cells sorted from blood, obtained in a trial of the OX40 agonist ivuxolimab. The receptor comes from an adult with an advanced solid tumor such as melanoma, head and neck, liver or kidney cancer.

In nucleotides, the CDR3 is TGTGCCAGTAGCGTCTCCGGGACAGGGGCCAATCAGCCCCAGCATTTT. It codes for CASSVSGTGANQPQHF. The chain couples TRBV19 to TRBJ1-5, with TRBD1 matching 10 bases. The V gene end was trimmed by 6 bases and the J gene end by 3 bases; junction bases not matched to a gene: 8. The germline V gene has CDR1 LNHDA and CDR2 SQIVND (reference sequence). There are 16 residues in the CDR3.